This TCR beta chain was identified during a study of Graves' ophthalmopathy and Graves' hyperthyroidism. Deletions cut 5 bases from V and 4 bases from J, with 17 bases between. This CDR3 is 16 amino acids long. Germline-derived CDR1 and CDR2 are ENHRY and SYGVKD. Patients were left out if they had other autoimmune diseases, uncontrolled infections, pregnancy or lactation. Amplification of the TCR beta CDR3 regions used RNA transcripts (as template). First-round RT-PCR employed HTBI primers, with a second-round multiplex PCR after it. TCRdb fed the multiplex PCR reads into MiXCR, producing one record per CDR3 protein. The data contain 350,000 to 400,000 distinct CDR3 sequences, approximately 15% of them singletons.

This receptor was identified in a woman aged 18-30 years with stable Graves' hyperthyroidism. V usage is TRBV10-3 and J usage is TRBJ2-2; tentatively, D is TRBD1 (5 bases). The sample taken for sequencing was peripheral blood. The CDR3 region is CAISFRFETATGELFF. The CDR3 DNA sequence: TGTGCCATCAGTTTTCGATTTGAGACAGCCACCGGGGAGCTGTTTTTT.